This T cell receptor (beta chain) is drawn from a study of T cell responses to AZD1222 COVID-19 vaccine. Profiling relied on immunoSEQ multiplex PCR, and the TCRdb table lists in-frame clones only, not all of them. The sample lists under 150,000 clones, roughly 93% occurring once. Germline loops: CDR1 SGHRS, CDR2 YFSETQ. The CDR3 spans 16 residues. V was cut by 1 base and J by 0 bases, with 10 bases left in between. The sequences come from peripheral blood, collected 28 days after the second AZD1222 dose. This chain connects TRBV5-1 to TRBJ1-4; D unclear. The sequence was obtained from an adult who received the AZD1222 COVID-19 vaccine. The CDR3, as DNA: TGCGCCAGCAGCTTGATAAGCACAGCAACTAATGAAAAACTGTTTTTT. It translates to CASSLISTATNEKLFF.